This paragraph reports one T cell receptor (beta chain). Its target antigen remains unknown. No per-base quality is available; no much larger clone lies one base away. The data originate from a study of blood T cell repertoires in COVID-19 (dated by TCRdb to 2018 to 2021). General notes on the study: Samples covering the acute and convalescent phases of COVID-19 were provided by collaborators in the United States, Italy and Spain. Where available, HLA class I and class II types were taken from metadata supplied by the sample provider and were not determined by assay-based typing. The material from the prospective study consisted of cDNA or gDNA derived from T cells, B-cell-depleted T cells, or PBMCs. Subjects who had been exposed to COVID-19, were actively infected with it, or had recovered from it provided the deeply sampled blood TCRbeta repertoires that made up the dataset. The sample metadata nearly always contained a de-identified subject ID, COVID-19 status, age in years and sex. Samples came from the ongoing ImmuneRACE study (first 160 participants) plus 1,254 subjects from 6 global collaborators. The repertoires were released in a freely available public database intended as a resource for research on the immune response to SARS-CoV-2.

Samples from volunteer blood donors who had recovered from COVID-19 were contributed by a second Seattle source. The collaborating institutions used their own protocols to collect whole blood in K2EDTA tubes. For TCRbeta analysis, collaborator samples were shipped as frozen whole blood, as isolated PBMCs, or as DNA extracted from either sample type. TCRbeta CDR3 regions were amplified from genomic DNA using the immunoSEQ Assay, a bias-controlled multiplex PCR. For the original study's pipeline: Nucleated cell counts per sample were estimated from amplification of reference gene primers within the assay. To quantify the absolute abundance of each unique TCRbeta CDR3 rearrangement, sequence reads were collapsed and filtered. Productive Simpson clonality was computed per sample as the square root of Simpson's diversity index over productive rearrangements. The clones in this table, taken by TCRdb from immuneACCESS, are in-frame only. Not every clone is retained; where verified, under half of the shortfall comes from an unresolved V gene, and the cause of the rest is unknown. That table supplies the V and J calls and clone size; D and trimming were determined from the DNA. Recorded for this sample are hundreds of thousands of clones; about 90% of them occurred a single time. The biggest ten clones account for around 3.5% of the sample.

The V and J ends are trimmed by 8 bases and 15 bases, leaving 17 bases between them. Per the germline V gene (reference sequence), MNHEY is the CDR1 and SMNVEV is the CDR2. Spanning cysteine to phenylalanine, the CDR3 consists of 12 amino acids. This entry keeps only the CDR3 DNA: 36 bases, framed from base 1. Overall study outcomes, separate from this receptor: How much clinical and demographic metadata was included differed by source and by participant, and the metadata was provided uncurated.

This TCR was recovered from a woman between 18 and 30 years old who had recovered from COVID-19. Rearrangement joined TRBV27 to TRBJ1-6, with the D gene not confidently named. The sequenced material came from peripheral blood. Read as DNA, the sequence is TGTGCCAGCGGTGCGGGTGGGAGTATCCTCCACTTT. Translated, it gives CASGAGGSILHF.